This T cell receptor beta chain was retrieved from a study of blood T cell repertoires in COVID-19. Original handling: Cell counts per sample came from amplifying reference gene primers. TCRdb's copy holds only in-frame clones and misses some; the assay was immunoSEQ multiplex PCR. Clone size and the V and J calls come from that table; the DNA yielded D and trimming. This sample has roughly 260,000 clones, with around nine tenths found just once. Germline values: CDR1 SNHLY, CDR2 FYNNEI. This CDR3 has 13 amino acids. The V end lost 7 bases, the J end lost 2 bases, and 9 bases lay between the germline ends. This clone was recorded a few times. Participants reported their clinical history, and cohort assignment relied on those reports. Donors in Cohort 3 counted as recovered after two negative PCRs, clearance, or symptom resolution.

Material for sequencing was PBMCs or T cells enriched from blood (not recorded which). This sequence joins TRBV2 and TRBJ1-5, with D possibly matching TRBD1 (5 bases). This sequence originates from a woman aged 18-29 years who had recovered from COVID-19. Written as DNA, the CDR3 is TGTGCCAGCACGACAGAGGGCAATCAGCCCCAGCATTTT. It specifies CASTTEGNQPQHF.